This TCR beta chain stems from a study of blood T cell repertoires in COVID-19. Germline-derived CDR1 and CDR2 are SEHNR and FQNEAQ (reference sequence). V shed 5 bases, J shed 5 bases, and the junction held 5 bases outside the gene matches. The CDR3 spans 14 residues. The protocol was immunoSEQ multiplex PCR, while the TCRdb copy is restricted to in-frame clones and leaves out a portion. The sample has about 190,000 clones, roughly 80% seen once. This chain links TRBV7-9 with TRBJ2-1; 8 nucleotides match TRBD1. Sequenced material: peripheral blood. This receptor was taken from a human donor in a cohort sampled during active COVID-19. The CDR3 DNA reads TGTGCCAGCAGCCTGACAGGGGACCACAATGAGCAGTTCTTC. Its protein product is CASSLTGDHNEQFF.